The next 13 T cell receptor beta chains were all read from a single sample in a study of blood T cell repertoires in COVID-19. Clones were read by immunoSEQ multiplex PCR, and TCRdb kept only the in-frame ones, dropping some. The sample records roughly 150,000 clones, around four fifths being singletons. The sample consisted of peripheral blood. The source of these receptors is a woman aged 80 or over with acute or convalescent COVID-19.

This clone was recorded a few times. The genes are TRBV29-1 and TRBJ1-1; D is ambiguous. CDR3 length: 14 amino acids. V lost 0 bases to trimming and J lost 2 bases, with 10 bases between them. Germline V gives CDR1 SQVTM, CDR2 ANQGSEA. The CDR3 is CSVEDHGANTEAFF. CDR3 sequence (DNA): TGCAGCGTTGAAGATCACGGAGCAAACACTGAAGCTTTCTTT.

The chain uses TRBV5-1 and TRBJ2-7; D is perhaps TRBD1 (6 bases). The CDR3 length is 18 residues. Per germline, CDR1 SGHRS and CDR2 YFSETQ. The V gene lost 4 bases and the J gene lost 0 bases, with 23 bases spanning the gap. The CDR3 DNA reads TGCGCCAGCAGCCTAACGACCAATGACAGGTTCCTCTCCTACGAGCAGTACTTC. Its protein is CASSLTTNDRFLSYEQYF.

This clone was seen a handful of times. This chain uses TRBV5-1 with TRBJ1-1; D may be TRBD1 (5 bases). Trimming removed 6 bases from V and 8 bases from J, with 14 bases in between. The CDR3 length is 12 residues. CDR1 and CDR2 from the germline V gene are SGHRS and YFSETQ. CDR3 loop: CASTSEGREAFF. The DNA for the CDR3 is TGCGCCAGCACCTCGGAGGGGAGAGAAGCTTTCTTT.

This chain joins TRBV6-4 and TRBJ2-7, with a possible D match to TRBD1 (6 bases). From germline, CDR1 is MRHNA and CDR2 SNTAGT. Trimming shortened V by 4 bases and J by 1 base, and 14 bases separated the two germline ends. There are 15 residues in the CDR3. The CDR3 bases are TGTGCCAGCAGTGCCTCAGCAGGGGAGTCCTACGAGCAGTACTTC. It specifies CASSASAGESYEQYF.

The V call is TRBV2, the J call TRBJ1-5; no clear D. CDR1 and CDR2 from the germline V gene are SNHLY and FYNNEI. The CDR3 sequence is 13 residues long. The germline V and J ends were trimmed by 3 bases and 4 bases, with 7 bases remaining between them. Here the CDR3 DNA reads TGTGCCAGCAGTGAGATTGAGAATCAGCCCCAGCATTTT. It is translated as CASSEIENQPQHF.

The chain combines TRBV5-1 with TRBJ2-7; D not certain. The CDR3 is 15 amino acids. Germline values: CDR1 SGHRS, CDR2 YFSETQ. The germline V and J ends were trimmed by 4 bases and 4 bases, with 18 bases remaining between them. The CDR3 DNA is TGCGCCAGCAGCGAAAACAGCCTTGGCCATTACGAGCAGTACTTC. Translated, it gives CASSENSLGHYEQYF.

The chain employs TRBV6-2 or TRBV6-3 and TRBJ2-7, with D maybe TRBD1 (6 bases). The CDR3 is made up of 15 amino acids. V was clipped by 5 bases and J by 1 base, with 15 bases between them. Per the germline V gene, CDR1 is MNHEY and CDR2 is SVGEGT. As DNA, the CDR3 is TGTGCCAGCAGTCGACAGGCCACAGGGTCCTACGAGCAGTACTTC. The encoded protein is CASSRQATGSYEQYF.

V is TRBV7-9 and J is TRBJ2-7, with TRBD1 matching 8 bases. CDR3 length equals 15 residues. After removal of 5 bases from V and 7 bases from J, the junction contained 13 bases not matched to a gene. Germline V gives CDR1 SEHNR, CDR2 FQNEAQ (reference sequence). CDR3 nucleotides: TGTGCCAGCAGCCCAAGGGGACAGGCGGATAGGGAGCAGTACTTC. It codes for CASSPRGQADREQYF.

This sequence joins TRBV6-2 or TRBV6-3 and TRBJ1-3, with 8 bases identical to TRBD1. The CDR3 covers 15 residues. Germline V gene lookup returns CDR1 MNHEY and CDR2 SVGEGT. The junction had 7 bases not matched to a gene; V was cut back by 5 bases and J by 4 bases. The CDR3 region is CASSTRTGLGNTIYF. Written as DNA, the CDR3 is TGTGCCAGCAGTACCCGGACAGGGCTAGGAAACACCATATATTTT.

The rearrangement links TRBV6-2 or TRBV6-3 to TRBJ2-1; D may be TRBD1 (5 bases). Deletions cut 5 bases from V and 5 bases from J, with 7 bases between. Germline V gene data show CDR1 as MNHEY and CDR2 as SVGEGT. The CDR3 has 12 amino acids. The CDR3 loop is CASSLTDNEQFF. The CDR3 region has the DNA TGTGCCAGCAGTCTGACAGACAATGAGCAGTTCTTC.

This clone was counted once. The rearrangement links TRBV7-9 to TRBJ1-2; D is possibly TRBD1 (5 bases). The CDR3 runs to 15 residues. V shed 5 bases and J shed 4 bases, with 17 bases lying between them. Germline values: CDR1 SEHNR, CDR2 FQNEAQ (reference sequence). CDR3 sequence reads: CASSTTDLPGYGYTF. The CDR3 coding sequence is TGTGCCAGCAGCACGACAGACCTGCCTGGCTATGGCTACACCTTC. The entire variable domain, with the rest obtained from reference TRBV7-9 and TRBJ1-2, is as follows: DTGVSQNPRHKITKRGQNVTFRCDPISEHNRLYWYRQTLGQGPEFLTYFQNEAQLEKSRLLSDRFSAERPKGSFSTLEIQRTEQGDSAMYLCASSTTDLPGYGYTFGSGTRLTVV.

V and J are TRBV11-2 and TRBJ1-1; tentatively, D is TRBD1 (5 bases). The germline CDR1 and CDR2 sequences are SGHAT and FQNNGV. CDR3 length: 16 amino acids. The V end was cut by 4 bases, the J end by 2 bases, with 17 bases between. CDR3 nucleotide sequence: TGTGCCAGCAGCTCATACAAAGCCGACAGAAACACTGAAGCTTTCTTT. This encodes CASSSYKADRNTEAFF.

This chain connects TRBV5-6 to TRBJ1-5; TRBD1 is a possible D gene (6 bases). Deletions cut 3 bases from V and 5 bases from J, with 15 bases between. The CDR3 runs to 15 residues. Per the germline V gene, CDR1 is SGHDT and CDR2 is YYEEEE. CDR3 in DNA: TGTGCCAGCAGCTCACTGCGGGGGGCAGATCAGCCCCAGCATTTT. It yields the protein CASSSLRGADQPQHF.